The present T cell receptor (beta chain) was sequenced within a study of T cell repertoires in cytomegalovirus infection. The wider study: The authors used CMV epitopes that were HLA-C-restricted (recently identified) and HLA-B-restricted (well studied).

This clonotype is a singleton in its sample. The antigen is unknown. Study conclusions and caveats: Frequencies of public TCR beta families were cumulated, and this identified carriers of CMV plus the relevant HLA.

V lost 0 bases, J lost 4 bases, and 24 bases lay in between. The CDR3 contains 19 residues. The germline V gene encodes CDR1 KGHDR and CDR2 SFDVKD. TCRdb reanalysed the reads using MiXCR and keeps one entry per CDR3 protein. The sample has about 700,000 distinct CDR3 sequences; around a third are singletons. The TCR comes from a human donor in good health (CMV status not recorded). Some clones in this sample may be carry-over from other donors' samples. The material was cultured PBMCs, obtained from culture after CMV antigen stimulation. The J gene is TRBJ2-7, the V gene TRBV24-1, with D possibly matching TRBD2 (6 bases). CDR3 loop: CATSDLLIAYLGGGYEQYF. Written as DNA, the CDR3 is TGTGCCACCAGTGATTTGTTAATAGCTTATCTCGGGGGAGGATACGAGCAGTACTTC.